This T cell receptor (beta chain) was captured in a study of blood T cells in healthy people across ages. Trimming took off 5 bases at V and 3 bases at J, with 14 bases between the two ends. The CDR3 is made up of 14 amino acids. CDR1 is SNHLY and CDR2 is FYNNEI in the germline V gene. This clonotype was seen only a few times. Then a second PCR, running roughly 7 to 11 cycles, was carried out with a sample-barcoded 5' primer and a J-beta primer mix. TCRdb passed the 5' RACE reads through MiXCR, listing each CDR3 protein once. This sample has about 690,000 distinct CDR3 sequences, with 40% to 45% found just once.

V and J are TRBV2 and TRBJ2-7, with unresolved D. Input material: blood. The sequence came from a man aged 80 or over in good health. CDR3 amino acids: CASSWGKGGYEQYF. CDR3 coding DNA: TGTGCCAGCAGTTGGGGTAAGGGCGGCTACGAGCAGTACTTC.